Below, 19 T cell receptor beta chains from the same sample are listed, as sequenced in a study of shared clonotypes between healthy human individuals. Profiled with immunoSEQ multiplex PCR; TCRdb holds only in-frame clones, not every one. The sample holds around 1 million clones, around 80% seen once. Sequencing input: memory CD4+ T cells sorted from blood. Described subset: CD45RA-negative fraction. All receptors derive from a man aged 18 to 29 in good health.

This clone showed up just once. The V gene is TRBV6-6, the J gene TRBJ1-4; D remains unclear. This CDR3 contains 11 residues. The germline V and J ends were trimmed by 8 bases and 4 bases, with 5 bases remaining between them. Germline assignment: CDR1 MNHNY and CDR2 SVGAGI (reference sequence). CDR3 region: CASPYNEKLFF. The CDR3 bases are TGTGCCAGCCCATATAATGAAAAACTGTTTTTT.

V is TRBV7-2 and J is TRBJ2-3; D call uncertain. The length of the CDR3 is 13 residues. Trimming took 6 bases from V and 1 from J, leaving 8 bases between them. Per germline, CDR1 SGHTA and CDR2 FQGNSA. The CDR3 nucleotides are TGTGCCAGCAGTCAAGGACGCACAGATACGCAGTATTTT. This encodes CASSQGRTDTQYF.

The V call is TRBV28, the J call TRBJ1-5, with D possibly TRBD1 on 6 matching bases. This CDR3 has 16 residues. Germline-derived CDR1 and CDR2 are MDHEN and SYDVKM. V lost 2 bases, J lost 1 base, and 12 bases lay in between. As DNA, the CDR3 is TGTGCCAGCAGTTTAAGCGGGACAAAAAGCAATCAGCCCCAGCATTTT. Translation gives CASSLSGTKSNQPQHF.

In this sample, this clone turned up a few times. The rearrangement uses TRBV7-3 and TRBJ2-3; a weak D match, TRBD1 (7 bases). V shed 2 bases and J shed 5 bases, with 14 bases lying between them. This CDR3 has 15 amino acids. Germline values: CDR1 SGHTA, CDR2 FQGTGA. Here the CDR3 DNA reads TGTGCCAGCAGCTTATTAGGGGGCGGGGTAGATACGCAGTATTTT. Translation gives CASSLLGGGVDTQYF. Filled out from reference TRBV7-3 and TRBJ2-3, the complete variable domain reads GAGVSQTPSNKVTEKGKYVELRCDPISGHTALYWYRQSLGQGPEFLIYFQGTGAADDSGLPNDRFFAVRPEGSVSTLKIQRTERGDSAVYLCASSLLGGGVDTQYFGPGTRLTVL.

The rearrangement links TRBV10-1 to TRBJ2-5, with D possibly being TRBD1 (6 bases). CDR3 size: 13 residues. Looked up from germline, CDR1 is WNHNN and CDR2 is SYGVQD (reference sequence). With 11 bases removed from V and 5 bases from J, the gap between germline ends came to 18 bases. CDR3 protein: CAPLLRQGETQYF. The CDR3 DNA sequence: TGCGCCCCTTTACTGAGGCAGGGGGAGACCCAGTACTTC.

V usage is TRBV28 and J usage is TRBJ1-5, with D uncertain. In germline, CDR1 is MDHEN, CDR2 SYDVKM. Between the trimmed V and J ends, which lost 7 bases and 0 bases, there was a span of 4 bases. CDR3 length equals 12 residues. In DNA form, the CDR3 reads TGTGCCAGCATGATTAGCAATCAGCCCCAGCATTTT. Protein product: CASMISNQPQHF.

A single count supports this clone. This chain uses TRBV4-3 with TRBJ2-2; possible D gene TRBD1, 5 bases. V was cut by 4 bases and J by 6 bases, with 12 bases left in between. The CDR3 runs to 14 residues. Germline values: CDR1 LGHNA, CDR2 YSLEER. For the CDR3, the DNA is TGCGCCAGCAGCCCAACAGGTTTCCCCGGGGAGCTGTTTTTT. Residues: CASSPTGFPGELFF.

Notes on this clone: A much larger clonotype is one base distant, so this may be a read error. The chain couples TRBV5-1 to TRBJ2-1, with 10 nucleotides matching TRBD2. With V trimmed by 0 bases and J by 8 bases, 8 bases remained unmatched. CDR1 is SGHRS and CDR2 is YFSETQ in the germline V gene. The CDR3 runs to 16 residues. CDR3 sequence: CASSLGAALAGDEQFF. The DNA for the CDR3 is TGCGCCAGCAGCTTGGGAGCTGCGCTAGCGGGAGATGAGCAGTTCTTC.

Worth noting for this clone: Other nucleotide sequences from this sample produce the same CDR3. The chain uses TRBV6-6 and TRBJ2-1, with D uncertain. Per the germline V gene, CDR1 is MNHNY and CDR2 is SVGAGI (reference sequence). This CDR3 has 11 amino acids. With 5 bases removed from V and 6 bases from J, the gap between germline ends came to 5 bases. The CDR3 DNA reads TGTGCCAGCAGTCCCAGCAATGAGCAGTTCTTC. This gives the protein CASSPSNEQFF.

This chain joins TRBV30 and TRBJ1-6; the D gene is possibly TRBD1 (5 bases). The CDR3 totals 12 residues. Germline assignment: CDR1 GTSNPN and CDR2 SVGIG (reference sequence). V was shortened by 3 bases and J by 10 bases, with 10 bases between the two germline ends. CDR3 DNA sequence: TGTGCCTGGAGGTTGGGGGAGTCACCCCTCCACTTT. Amino acids: CAWRLGESPLHF.

This chain connects TRBV6-5 to TRBJ2-7; 7 bases match TRBD1. V gave up 4 bases and J gave up 2 bases; unmatched junction bases: 11. Germline CDR1 and CDR2: MNHEY and SVGAGI. This CDR3 comprises 16 residues. The CDR3 region is CASSSTGSNLAYEQYF. CDR3 sequence (DNA): TGTGCCAGCAGTTCGACAGGGTCGAATCTAGCCTACGAGCAGTACTTC.

Concerning this clone: Different DNA sequences within this sample yield the same CDR3. The V and J genes are TRBV20-1 and TRBJ2-1, with D possibly being TRBD2 (5 bases). The length of the CDR3 is 11 residues. In germline, CDR1 is DFQATT, CDR2 SNEGSKA (reference sequence). V was trimmed by 0 bases and J by 9 bases, leaving 6 bases between them. CDR3 sequence: CSARDGSEQFF. CDR3 sequence (DNA): TGCAGTGCTAGAGATGGGAGTGAGCAGTTCTTC.

This clone was detected only a few times. The rearrangement links TRBV28 to TRBJ1-1, with D possibly matching TRBD1 (5 bases). V lost 4 bases to trimming and J lost 3 bases, with 12 bases between them. This CDR3 has 14 amino acids. From germline, CDR1 is MDHEN and CDR2 SYDVKM. The CDR3, as DNA: TGTGCCAGCAGTTCGGAGGGGCGTCACACTGAAGCTTTCTTT. This codes for CASSSEGRHTEAFF.

This sequence joins TRBV18 and TRBJ2-1; D perhaps matches TRBD2 (5 bases). Trimming shortened V by 1 base and J by 8 bases, and 12 bases separated the two germline ends. The CDR3 is 14 residues long. CDR1 and CDR2 from the germline V gene are KGHSH and LQKENI. DNA for the CDR3: TGTGCCAGCTCACCACTTTCGGGAAGGGATGAGCAGTTCTTC. Residues: CASSPLSGRDEQFF.

The chain has TRBV19 and TRBJ1-4, with a weak D call TRBD1 (5 bases). V lost 3 bases to trimming and J lost 8 bases, with 13 bases between them. Germline V gene lookup returns CDR1 LNHDA and CDR2 SQIVND (reference sequence). The CDR3 is 14 residues long. The CDR3 sequence: CASSIDQGWEKLFF. The CDR3 DNA reads as TGTGCCAGTAGTATTGATCAGGGATGGGAAAAACTGTTTTTT.

This rearrangement joins TRBV2 to TRBJ2-3, with D possibly TRBD1 on 6 matching bases. The CDR3 has 15 amino acids. CDR1 is SNHLY and CDR2 is FYNNEI in the germline V gene. The germline V and J ends were trimmed by 8 bases and 2 bases, with 17 bases remaining between them. The CDR3 spells CASREQGKPTDTQYF. In DNA, the CDR3 is TGTGCCAGCCGCGAACAGGGAAAACCCACAGATACGCAGTATTTT.

In regard to this clone: A single base separates this from a much larger clone, so it may be a read error. The gene calls are TRBV10-3 and TRBJ1-1; 7 bases align to TRBD1. Germline values: CDR1 ENHRY, CDR2 SYGVKD. This CDR3 has 13 amino acids. The junction had 2 bases not matched to a gene; V was cut back by 6 bases and J by 1 base. CDR3 DNA sequence: TGTGCCATCAGGAGGACAGGGAACACTGAAGCTTTCTTT. The encoded protein is CAIRRTGNTEAFF.

The chain joins TRBV5-1 to TRBJ2-1, with D perhaps matching TRBD2 (5 bases). Germline-derived CDR1 and CDR2 are SGHRS and YFSETQ. The V end lost 6 bases, the J end lost 0 bases, and 7 bases lay between the germline ends. The CDR3 is 13 amino acids. The CDR3 nucleotides read TGCGCCAGCAACGGGAACTCCTACAATGAGCAGTTCTTC. It yields the protein CASNGNSYNEQFF.

The chain joins TRBV9 to TRBJ1-3, with D perhaps TRBD1 (5 bases). V lost 4 bases and J 0 bases, leaving 17 bases between the germline ends. Germline CDR1 SGDLS, CDR2 YYNGEE. The CDR3 has 17 amino acids. CDR3 loop: CASSPPGLGRSGNTIYF. The DNA of the CDR3 is TGTGCCAGCAGCCCCCCGGGCTTGGGGCGCTCTGGAAACACCATATATTTT.